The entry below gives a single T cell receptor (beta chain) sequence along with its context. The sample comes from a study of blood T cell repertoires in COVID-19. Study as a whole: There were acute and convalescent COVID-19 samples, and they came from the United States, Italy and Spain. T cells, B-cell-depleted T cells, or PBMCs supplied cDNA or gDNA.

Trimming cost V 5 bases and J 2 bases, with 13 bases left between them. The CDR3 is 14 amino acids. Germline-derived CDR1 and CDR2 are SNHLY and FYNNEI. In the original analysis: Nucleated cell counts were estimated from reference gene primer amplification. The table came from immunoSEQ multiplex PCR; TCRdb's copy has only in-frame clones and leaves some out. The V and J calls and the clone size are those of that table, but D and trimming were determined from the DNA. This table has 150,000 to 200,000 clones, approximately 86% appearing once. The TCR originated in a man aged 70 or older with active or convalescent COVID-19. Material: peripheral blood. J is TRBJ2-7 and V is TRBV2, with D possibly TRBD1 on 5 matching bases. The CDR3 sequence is CASSQPQAPYEQYF. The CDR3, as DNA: TGTGCCAGCAGTCAGCCACAGGCTCCCTACGAGCAGTACTTC.